The present T cell receptor (beta chain) was sequenced within a study of shared clonotypes between healthy human individuals. Overall study context: Per-donor plates numbered three CD4 naive, three CD4 memory, two CD8 naive and one CD8 memory.

For each subset, genomic DNA was distributed in equal portions over several immunoSEQ plates. This table comes from immunoSEQ multiplex PCR, and its TCRdb copy is limited to in-frame clones, with some not included. The sample carries over 850,000 clones, more than 75% recorded once. Study-wide results and caveats: Around 5.4% of naive CD4 clonotypes were common to several donors.

Details on this clone: Its antigen is unidentified.

Germline lookup yields CDR1 MDHEN and CDR2 SYDVKM. V was shortened by 10 bases and J by 4 bases, with 8 bases between the two germline ends. This CDR3 is built from 11 residues. Sequencing used memory CD4+ T cells from PBMCs. Subset given: CD45RA-negative fraction. The chain combines TRBV28 with TRBJ2-1; D gene unclear. The sequence was collected from a man between 18 and 35 years old in good health. Some clones in this sample may be carry-over from other donors' samples. For the CDR3, the DNA is TGTGCCATAACACAATACAATGAGCAGTTCTTC. Translated, it gives CAITQYNEQFF. Drawing the rest from reference TRBV28 and TRBJ2-1, the complete variable domain is DVKVTQSSRYLVKRTGEKVFLECVQDMDHENMFWYRQDPGLGLRLIYFSYDVKMKEKGDIPEGYSVSREKKERFSLILESASTNQTSMYLCAITQYNEQFFGPGTRLTVL.